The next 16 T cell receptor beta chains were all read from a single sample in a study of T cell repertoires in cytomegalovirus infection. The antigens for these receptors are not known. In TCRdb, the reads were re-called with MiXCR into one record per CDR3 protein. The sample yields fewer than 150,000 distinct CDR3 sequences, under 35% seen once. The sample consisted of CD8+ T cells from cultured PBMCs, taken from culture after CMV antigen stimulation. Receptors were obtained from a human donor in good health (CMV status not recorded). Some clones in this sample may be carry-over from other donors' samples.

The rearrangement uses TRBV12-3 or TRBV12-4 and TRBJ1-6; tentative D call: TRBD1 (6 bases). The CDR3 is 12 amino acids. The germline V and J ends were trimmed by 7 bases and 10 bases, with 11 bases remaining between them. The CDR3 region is CASTAGGSPLHF. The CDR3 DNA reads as TGTGCCAGCACCGCGGGGGGCTCACCCCTCCACTTT.

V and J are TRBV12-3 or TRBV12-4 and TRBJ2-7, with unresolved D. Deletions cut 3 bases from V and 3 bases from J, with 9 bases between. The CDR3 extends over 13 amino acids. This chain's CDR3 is CASSFTADYEQYF. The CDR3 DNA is TGTGCCAGCAGTTTTACAGCAGACTACGAGCAGTACTTC.

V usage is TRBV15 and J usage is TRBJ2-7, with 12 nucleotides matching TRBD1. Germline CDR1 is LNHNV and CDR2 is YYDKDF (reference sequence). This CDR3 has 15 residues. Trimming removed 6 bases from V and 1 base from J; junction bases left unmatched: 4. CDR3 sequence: CATSRDRGLSYEQYF. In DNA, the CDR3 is TGTGCCACCAGTCGGGACAGGGGGCTTTCCTACGAGCAGTACTTC.

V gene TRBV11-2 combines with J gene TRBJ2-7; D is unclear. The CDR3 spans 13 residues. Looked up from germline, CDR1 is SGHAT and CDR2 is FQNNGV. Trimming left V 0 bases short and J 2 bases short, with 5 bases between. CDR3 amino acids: CASSLELPYEQYF. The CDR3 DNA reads TGTGCCAGCAGCTTAGAACTTCCCTACGAGCAGTACTTC.

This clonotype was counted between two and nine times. CDR3 in DNA: TGCAGTGCTAGAGGGGGGCAGGCGGAAAAACTGTTTTTT. It translates to CSARGGQAEKLFF. The chain employs TRBV20-1 and TRBJ1-4; TRBD1 is a possible D gene (6 bases). This CDR3 contains 13 residues. The germline CDR1 and CDR2 sequences are DFQATT and SNEGSKA (reference sequence). With 1 base removed from V and 8 bases from J, the gap between germline ends came to 11 bases.

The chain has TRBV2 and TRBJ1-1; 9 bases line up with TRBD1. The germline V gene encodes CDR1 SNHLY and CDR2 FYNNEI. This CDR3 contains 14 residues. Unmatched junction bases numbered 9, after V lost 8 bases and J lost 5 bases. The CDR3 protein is CASPRDREGTEAFF. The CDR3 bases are TGTGCCAGCCCGAGGGACAGGGAAGGTACTGAAGCTTTCTTT.

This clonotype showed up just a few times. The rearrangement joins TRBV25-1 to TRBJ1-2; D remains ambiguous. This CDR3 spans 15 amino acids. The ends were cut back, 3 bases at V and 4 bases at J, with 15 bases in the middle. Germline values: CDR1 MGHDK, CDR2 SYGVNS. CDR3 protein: CASSDPLPDLYGYTF. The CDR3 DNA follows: TGTGCCAGCAGTGACCCGCTTCCAGACCTCTATGGCTACACCTTC.

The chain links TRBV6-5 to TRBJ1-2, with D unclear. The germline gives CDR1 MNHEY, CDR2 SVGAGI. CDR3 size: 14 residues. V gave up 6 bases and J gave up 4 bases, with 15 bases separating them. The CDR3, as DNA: TGTGCCAGCAGCCCCGTTAGTACTGCCTATGGCTACACCTTC. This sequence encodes CASSPVSTAYGYTF.

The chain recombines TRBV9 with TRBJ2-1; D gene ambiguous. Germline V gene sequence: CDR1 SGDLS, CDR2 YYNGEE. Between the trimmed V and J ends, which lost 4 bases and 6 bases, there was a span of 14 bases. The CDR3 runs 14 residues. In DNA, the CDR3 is TGTGCCAGCAGCCCTCCCGGGTCCCGCAATGAGCAGTTCTTC. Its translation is CASSPPGSRNEQFF.

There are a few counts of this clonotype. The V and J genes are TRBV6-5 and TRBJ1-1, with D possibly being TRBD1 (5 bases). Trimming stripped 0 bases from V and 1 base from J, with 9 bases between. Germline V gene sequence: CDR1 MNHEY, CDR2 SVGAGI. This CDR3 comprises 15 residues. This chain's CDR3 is CASSYSRGENTEAFF. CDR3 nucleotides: TGTGCCAGCAGTTACTCAAGAGGGGAGAACACTGAAGCTTTCTTT.

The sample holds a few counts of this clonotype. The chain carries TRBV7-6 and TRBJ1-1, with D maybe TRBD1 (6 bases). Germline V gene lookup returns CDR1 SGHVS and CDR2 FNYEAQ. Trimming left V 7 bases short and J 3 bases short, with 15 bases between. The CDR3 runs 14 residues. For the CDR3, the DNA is TGTGCCAGCACCCCAGGGGACGCGGACACTGAAGCTTTCTTT. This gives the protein CASTPGDADTEAFF.

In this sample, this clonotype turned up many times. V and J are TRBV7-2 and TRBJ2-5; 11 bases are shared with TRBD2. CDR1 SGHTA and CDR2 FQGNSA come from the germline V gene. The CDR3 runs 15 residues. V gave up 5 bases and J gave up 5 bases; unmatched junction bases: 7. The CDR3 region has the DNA TGTGCCAGCAGCCTTCTAGCGGGGGGCCTGGAGACCCAGTACTTC. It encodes CASSLLAGGLETQYF.

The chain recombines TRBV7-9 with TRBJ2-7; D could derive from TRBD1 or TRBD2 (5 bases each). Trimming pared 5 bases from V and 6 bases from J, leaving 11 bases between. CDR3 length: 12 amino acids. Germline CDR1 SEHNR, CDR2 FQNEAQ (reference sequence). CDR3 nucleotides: TGTGCCAGCAGCCTCCCGGGGCTCGAGCAGTACTTC. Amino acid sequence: CASSLPGLEQYF.

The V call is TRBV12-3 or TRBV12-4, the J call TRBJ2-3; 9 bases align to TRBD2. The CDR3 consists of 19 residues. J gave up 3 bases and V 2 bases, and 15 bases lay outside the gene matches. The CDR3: CASSLRAGGTDTRTDTQYF. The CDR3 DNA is TGTGCCAGCAGTTTAAGAGCGGGGGGCACGGATACGAGGACAGATACGCAGTATTTT.

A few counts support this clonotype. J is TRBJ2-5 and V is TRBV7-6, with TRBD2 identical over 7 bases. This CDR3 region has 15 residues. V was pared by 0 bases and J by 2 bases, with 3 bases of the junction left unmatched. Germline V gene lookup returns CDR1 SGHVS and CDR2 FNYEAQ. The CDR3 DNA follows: TGTGCCAGCAGCTTAGCGCCGGGACTACAAGAGACCCAGTACTTC. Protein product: CASSLAPGLQETQYF. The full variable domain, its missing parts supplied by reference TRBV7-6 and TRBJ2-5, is GAGVSQSPRYKVTKRGQDVALRCDPISGHVSLYWYRQALGQGPEFLTYFNYEAQQDKSGLPNDRFSAERPEGSISTLTIQRTEQRDSAMYRCASSLAPGLQETQYFGPGTRLLVL.

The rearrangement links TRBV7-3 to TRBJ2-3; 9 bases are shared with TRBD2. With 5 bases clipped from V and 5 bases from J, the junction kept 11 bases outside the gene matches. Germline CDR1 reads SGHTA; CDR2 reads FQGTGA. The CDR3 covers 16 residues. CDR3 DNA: TGTGCCAGCAGCCTACTGGCCGGCGGGGGGGTAGATACGCAGTATTTT. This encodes CASSLLAGGGVDTQYF.